The clone carrying this T cell receptor beta chain is a singleton in its sample. Its antigen is not known. This CDR3 is 15 amino acids long. Germline V lookup: CDR1 SGHTA, CDR2 FQGNSA. The V and J ends lost 3 bases and 3 bases, in that order; junction bases with no gene match: 2. This sample is part of a study of cytomegalovirus exposure and HLA in healthy donors. Primers for the PCR totalled 60 Vbeta and 13 Jbeta. The table came from immunoSEQ multiplex PCR; TCRdb's copy has only in-frame clones and leaves some out. The data show under 200,000 clones, about 82% seen once. General study results and limits: Segments of the TCR beta V type were, in most cases, productive about 90% or about 30% of the time in an earlier analysis. The study labeled 150 to 200 TCR beta chains cytomegalovirus-associated. Analyzed later, association rates of TCRs varied across HLA loci, with DRB1 most and HLA-C fewest.

Sample: PBMCs. The clonotype comes from a woman in her forties or fifties in good health and CMV-seronegative. This chain connects TRBV7-2 to TRBJ1-5; 10 bases agree with TRBD1. Written as DNA, the CDR3 is TGTGCCAGCAGCTTCGGACAGGGGGTCAATCAGCCCCAGCATTTT. This encodes CASSFGQGVNQPQHF.